Listed below are T cell receptor beta chains from one sample, sequenced in a study of T cell responses to AZD1222 COVID-19 vaccine. Measured with immunoSEQ multiplex PCR; TCRdb has only the in-frame clones, and not every one. The sample shows about 120,000 clones, around nine tenths of them seen only once. The sample here was peripheral blood, taken 28 days after the second AZD1222 dose. Receptor source: an adult who received the AZD1222 COVID-19 vaccine. Both conserved end residues are part of each CDR3. Clone size appears in some rows only: once, few, many, or a class for an expanded clone.

CDR3aa: CSASPGSTNEKLFF
v_gene: TRBV20-1
abundance: once

CDR3aa: CASSPGIAGGYEQYF
v_gene: TRBV28
abundance: NA

CDR3aa: CASSYPGQHNEKLFF
v_gene: TRBV5-6
abundance: once

CDR3aa: CASSWAGGNQPQHF
v_gene: TRBV27
abundance: NA

CDR3aa: CAGTGGPNEKLFF
v_gene: TRBV21-1
abundance: NA

CDR3aa: CASSYVGQNTGELFF
v_gene: TRBV6-5
abundance: once

CDR3aa: CAISERLDSSTEAFF
v_gene: TRBV10-3
abundance: NA

CDR3aa: CASGLVFPGPLAYYEQYF
v_gene: TRBV12-5
abundance: once

CDR3aa: CACIRGGSSNFGELFF
v_gene: TRBV28
abundance: NA

CDR3aa: CASSWGANLAPNEKLFF
v_gene: TRBV11-2
abundance: NA

CDR3aa: CASSQETGGKAAQYF
v_gene: TRBV4-3
abundance: NA

CDR3aa: CASSQVCAATYQPQHF
v_gene: TRBV4-3
abundance: NA

CDR3aa: CASSFPLAGGRNEQFF
v_gene: TRBV7-2
abundance: NA

CDR3aa: CSAVWGGYTF
v_gene: TRBV20-1
abundance: NA

CDR3aa: CASSYSIGRRNTEAFF
v_gene: TRBV6-5
abundance: few

CDR3aa: CASSLISTDTQYF
v_gene: TRBV7-3
abundance: NA

CDR3aa: CATSDLGNTGELFF
v_gene: TRBV24-1
abundance: NA

CDR3aa: CSAAEQGVQNIQYF
v_gene: TRBV29-1
abundance: once

CDR3aa: CASSTGTRRSDTQYF
v_gene: TRBV2
abundance: NA

CDR3aa: CASSSGRTGRLTEAFF
v_gene: TRBV19
abundance: NA

CDR3aa: CSGGGFYEQYF
v_gene: TRBV29-1
abundance: once

CDR3aa: CASRTLQGVNTEAFF
v_gene: TRBV7-8
abundance: NA